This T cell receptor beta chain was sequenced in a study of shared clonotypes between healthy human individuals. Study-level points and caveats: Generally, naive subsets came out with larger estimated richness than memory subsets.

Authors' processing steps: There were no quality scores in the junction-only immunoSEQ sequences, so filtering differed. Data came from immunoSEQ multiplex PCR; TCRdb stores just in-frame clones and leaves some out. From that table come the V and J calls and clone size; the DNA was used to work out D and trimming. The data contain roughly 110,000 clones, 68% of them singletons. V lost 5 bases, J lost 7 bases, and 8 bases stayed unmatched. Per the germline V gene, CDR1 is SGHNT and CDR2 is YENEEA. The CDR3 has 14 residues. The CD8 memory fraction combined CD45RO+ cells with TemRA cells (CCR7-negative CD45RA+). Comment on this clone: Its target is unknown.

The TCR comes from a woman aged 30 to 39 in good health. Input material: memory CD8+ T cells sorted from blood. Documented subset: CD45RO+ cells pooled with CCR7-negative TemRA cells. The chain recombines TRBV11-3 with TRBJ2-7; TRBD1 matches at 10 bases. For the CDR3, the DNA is TGTGCCAGCAGCGCCCGGGACAGGGGAACGGAGCAGTACTTC. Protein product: CASSARDRGTEQYF.